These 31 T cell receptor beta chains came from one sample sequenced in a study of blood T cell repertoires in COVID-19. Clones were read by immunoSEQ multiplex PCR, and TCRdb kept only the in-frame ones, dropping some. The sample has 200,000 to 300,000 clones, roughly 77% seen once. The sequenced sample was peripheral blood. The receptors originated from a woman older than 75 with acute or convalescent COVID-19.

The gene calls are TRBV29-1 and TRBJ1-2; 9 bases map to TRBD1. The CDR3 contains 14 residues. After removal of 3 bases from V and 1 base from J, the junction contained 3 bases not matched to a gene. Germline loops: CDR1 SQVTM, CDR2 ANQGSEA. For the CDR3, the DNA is TGCAGCGTTGAGGGACAGGGAGTTAACTATGGCTACACCTTC. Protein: CSVEGQGVNYGYTF.

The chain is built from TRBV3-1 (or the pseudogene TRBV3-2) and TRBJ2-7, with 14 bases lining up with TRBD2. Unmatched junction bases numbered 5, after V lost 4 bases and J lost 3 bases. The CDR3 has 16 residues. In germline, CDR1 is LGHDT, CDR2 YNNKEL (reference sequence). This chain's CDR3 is CASSPRTSGGSYEQYF. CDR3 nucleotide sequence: TGTGCCAGCAGCCCCCGGACTAGCGGGGGGAGCTACGAGCAGTACTTC.

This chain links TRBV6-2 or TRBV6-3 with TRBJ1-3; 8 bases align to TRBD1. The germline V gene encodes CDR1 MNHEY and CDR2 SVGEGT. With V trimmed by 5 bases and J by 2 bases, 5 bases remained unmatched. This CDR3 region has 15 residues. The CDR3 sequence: CASSLGQATGNTIYF. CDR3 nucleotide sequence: TGTGCCAGCAGTCTGGGACAGGCGACTGGAAACACCATATATTTT.

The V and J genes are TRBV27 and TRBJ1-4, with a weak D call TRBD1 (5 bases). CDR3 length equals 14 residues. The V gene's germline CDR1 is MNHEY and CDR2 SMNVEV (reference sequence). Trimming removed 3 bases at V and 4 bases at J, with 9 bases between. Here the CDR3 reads CASSFQGINEKLFF. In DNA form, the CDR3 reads TGTGCCAGCAGTTTTCAGGGAATTAATGAAAAACTGTTTTTT.

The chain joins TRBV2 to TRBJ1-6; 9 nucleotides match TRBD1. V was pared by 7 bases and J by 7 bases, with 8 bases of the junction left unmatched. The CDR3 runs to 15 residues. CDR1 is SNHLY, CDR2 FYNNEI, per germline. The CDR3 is CASTPQGADNSPLHF. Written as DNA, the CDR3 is TGTGCCAGCACCCCACAGGGGGCGGACAATTCACCCCTCCACTTT.

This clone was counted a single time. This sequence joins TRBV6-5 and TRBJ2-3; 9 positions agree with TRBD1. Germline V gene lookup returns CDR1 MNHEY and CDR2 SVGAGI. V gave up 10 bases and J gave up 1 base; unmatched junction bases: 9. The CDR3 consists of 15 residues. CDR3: CATNRQGVGTDTQYF. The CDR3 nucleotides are TGTGCCACAAACCGACAGGGGGTCGGCACAGATACGCAGTATTTT.

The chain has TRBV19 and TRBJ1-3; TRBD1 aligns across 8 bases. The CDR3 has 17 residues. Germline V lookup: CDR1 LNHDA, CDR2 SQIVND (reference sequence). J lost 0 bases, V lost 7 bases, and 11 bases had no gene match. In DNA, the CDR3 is TGTGCCAGTACTACCGGCCAGGGGGCCCCCTCTGGAAACACCATATATTTT. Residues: CASTTGQGAPSGNTIYF.

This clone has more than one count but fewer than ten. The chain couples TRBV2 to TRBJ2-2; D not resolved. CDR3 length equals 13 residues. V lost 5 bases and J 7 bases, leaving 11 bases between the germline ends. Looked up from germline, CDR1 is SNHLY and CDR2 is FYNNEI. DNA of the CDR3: TGTGCCAGCAGTCTGAGTAATGTCGGGGAGCTGTTTTTT. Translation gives CASSLSNVGELFF.

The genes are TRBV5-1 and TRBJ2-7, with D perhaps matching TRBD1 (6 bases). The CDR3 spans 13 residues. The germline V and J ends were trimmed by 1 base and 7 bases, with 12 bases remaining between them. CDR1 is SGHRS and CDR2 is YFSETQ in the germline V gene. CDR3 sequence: CASSLSGAEEQYF. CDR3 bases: TGCGCCAGCAGCTTGTCAGGGGCTGAGGAGCAGTACTTC.

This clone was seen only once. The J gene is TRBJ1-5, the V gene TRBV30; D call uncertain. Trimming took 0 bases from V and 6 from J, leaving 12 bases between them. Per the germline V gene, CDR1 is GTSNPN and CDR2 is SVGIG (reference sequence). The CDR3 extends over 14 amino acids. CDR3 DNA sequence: TGTGCCTGGAGTGTAAGCGGGGATGCTCAGCCCCAGCATTTT. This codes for CAWSVSGDAQPQHF.

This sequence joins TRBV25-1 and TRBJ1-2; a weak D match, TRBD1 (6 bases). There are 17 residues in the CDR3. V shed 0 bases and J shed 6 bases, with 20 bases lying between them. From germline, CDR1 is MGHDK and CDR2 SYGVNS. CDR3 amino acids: CASSEYISRQGYHGYTF. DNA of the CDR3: TGTGCCAGCAGTGAATATATCAGTAGGCAGGGGTACCATGGCTACACCTTC.

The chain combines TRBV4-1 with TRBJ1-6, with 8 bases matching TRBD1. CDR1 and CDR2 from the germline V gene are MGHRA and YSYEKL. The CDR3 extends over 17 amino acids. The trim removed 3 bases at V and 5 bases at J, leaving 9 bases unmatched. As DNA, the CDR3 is TGCGCCAGCAGCCAGCACTCCCGGACAGGGCATAATTCACCCCTCCACTTT. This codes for CASSQHSRTGHNSPLHF.

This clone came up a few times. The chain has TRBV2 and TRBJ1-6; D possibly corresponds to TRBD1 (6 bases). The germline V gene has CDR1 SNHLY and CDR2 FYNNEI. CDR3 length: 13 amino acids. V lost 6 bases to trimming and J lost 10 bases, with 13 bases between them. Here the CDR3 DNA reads TGTGCCAGCAGCATCAGGGGTAACTCACCCCTCCACTTT. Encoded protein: CASSIRGNSPLHF.

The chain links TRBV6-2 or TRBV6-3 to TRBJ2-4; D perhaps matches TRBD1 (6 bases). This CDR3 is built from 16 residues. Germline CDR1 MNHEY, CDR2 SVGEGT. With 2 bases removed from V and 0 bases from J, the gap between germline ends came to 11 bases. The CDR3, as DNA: TGTGCCAGCAGTTACCTCCCGGGACAAGCCAAAAACATTCAGTACTTC. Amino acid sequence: CASSYLPGQAKNIQYF.

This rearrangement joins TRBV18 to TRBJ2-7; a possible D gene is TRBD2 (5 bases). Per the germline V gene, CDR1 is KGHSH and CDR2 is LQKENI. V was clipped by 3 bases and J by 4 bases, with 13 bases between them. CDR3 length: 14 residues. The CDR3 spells CASSPGVMRYEQYF. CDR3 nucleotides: TGTGCCAGCTCACCCGGGGTCATGAGATACGAGCAGTACTTC.

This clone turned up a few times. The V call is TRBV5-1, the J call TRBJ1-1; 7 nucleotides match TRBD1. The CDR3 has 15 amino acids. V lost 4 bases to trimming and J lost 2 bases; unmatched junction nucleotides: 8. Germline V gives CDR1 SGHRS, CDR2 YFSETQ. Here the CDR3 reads CASSPPTGSNTEAFF. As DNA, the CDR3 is TGCGCCAGCAGCCCCCCGACAGGGTCAAACACTGAAGCTTTCTTT.

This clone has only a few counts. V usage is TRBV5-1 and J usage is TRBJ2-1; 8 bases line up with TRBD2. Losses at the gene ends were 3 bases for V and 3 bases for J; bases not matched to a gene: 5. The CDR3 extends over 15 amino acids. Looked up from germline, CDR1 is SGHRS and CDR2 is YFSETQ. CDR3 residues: CASSSTGGGYNEQFF. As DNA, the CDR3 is TGCGCCAGCAGCTCCACCGGGGGGGGCTACAATGAGCAGTTCTTC.

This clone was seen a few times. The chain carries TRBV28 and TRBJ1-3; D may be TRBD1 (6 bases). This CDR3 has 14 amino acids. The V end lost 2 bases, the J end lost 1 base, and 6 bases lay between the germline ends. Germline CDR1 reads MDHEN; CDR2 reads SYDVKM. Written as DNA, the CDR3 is TGTGCCAGCAGTTTAGGACAGTCTGGAAACACCATATATTTT. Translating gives CASSLGQSGNTIYF.

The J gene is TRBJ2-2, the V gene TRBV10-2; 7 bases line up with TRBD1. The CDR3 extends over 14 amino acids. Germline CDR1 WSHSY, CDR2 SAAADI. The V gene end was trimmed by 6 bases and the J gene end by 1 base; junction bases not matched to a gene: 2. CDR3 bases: TGCGCCAGCAGGAGACAGGGGAACACCGGGGAGCTGTTTTTT. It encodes CASRRQGNTGELFF.

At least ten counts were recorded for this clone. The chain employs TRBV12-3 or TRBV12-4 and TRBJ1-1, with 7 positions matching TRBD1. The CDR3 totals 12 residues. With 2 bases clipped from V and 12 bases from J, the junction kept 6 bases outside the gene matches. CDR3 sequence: CASSLMEGATFF. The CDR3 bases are TGTGCCAGCAGTTTAATGGAGGGGGCGACTTTCTTT.

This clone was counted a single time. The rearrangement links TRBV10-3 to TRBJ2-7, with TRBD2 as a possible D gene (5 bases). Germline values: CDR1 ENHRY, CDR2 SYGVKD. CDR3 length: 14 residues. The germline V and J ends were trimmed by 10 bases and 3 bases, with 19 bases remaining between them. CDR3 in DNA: TGTGCCACCCGGCATGAGGGAGCTGGCTACGAGCAGTACTTC. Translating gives CATRHEGAGYEQYF.

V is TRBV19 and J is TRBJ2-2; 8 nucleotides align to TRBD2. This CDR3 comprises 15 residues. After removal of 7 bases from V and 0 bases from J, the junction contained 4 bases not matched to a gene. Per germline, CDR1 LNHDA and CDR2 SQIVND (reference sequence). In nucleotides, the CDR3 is TGTGCCAGTAAGTCTAGCGGGTCGAACACCGGGGAGCTGTTTTTT. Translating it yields CASKSSGSNTGELFF.

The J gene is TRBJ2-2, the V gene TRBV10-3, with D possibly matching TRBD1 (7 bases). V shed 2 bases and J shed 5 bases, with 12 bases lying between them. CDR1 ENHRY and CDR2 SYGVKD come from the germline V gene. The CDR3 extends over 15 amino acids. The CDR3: CAISELQGGTGELFF. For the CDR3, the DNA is TGTGCCATCAGTGAGCTTCAGGGGGGTACCGGGGAGCTGTTTTTT.

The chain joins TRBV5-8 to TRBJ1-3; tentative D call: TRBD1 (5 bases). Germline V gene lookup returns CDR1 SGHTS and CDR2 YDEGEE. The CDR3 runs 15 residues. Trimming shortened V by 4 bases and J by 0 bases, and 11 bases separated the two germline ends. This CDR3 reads CASSPGASSGNTIYF. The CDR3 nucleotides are TGTGCCAGCAGCCCTGGGGCGAGCTCTGGAAACACCATATATTTT.

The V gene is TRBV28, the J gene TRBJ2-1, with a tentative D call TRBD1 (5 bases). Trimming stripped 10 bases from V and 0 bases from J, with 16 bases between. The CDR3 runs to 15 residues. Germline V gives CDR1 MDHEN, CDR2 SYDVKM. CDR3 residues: CAILSQGVSYNEQFF. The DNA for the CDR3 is TGTGCCATCCTATCTCAAGGGGTCTCCTACAATGAGCAGTTCTTC.

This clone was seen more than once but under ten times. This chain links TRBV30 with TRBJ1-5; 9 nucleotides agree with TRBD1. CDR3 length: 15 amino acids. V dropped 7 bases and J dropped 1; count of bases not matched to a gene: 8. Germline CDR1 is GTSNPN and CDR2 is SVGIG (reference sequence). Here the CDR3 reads CASKDRGVSNQPQHF. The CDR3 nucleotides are TGTGCCTCAAAGGACAGGGGCGTGAGCAATCAGCCCCAGCATTTT. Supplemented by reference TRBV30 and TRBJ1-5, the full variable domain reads SQTIHQWPATLVQPVGSPLSLECTVEGTSNPNLYWYRQAAGRGLQLLFYSVGIGQISSEVPQNLSASRPQDRQFILSSKKLLLSDSGFYLCASKDRGVSNQPQHFGDGTRLSIL.

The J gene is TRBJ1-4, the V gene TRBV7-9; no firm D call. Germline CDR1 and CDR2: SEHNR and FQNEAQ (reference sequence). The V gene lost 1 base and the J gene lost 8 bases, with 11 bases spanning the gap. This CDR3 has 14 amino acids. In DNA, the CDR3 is TGTGCCAGCAGCTTAGTTGGAGGGCGCGAAAAACTGTTTTTT. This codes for CASSLVGGREKLFF.

The chain's CDR3 is CATSDRQGRYSPLHF. CDR3 sequence (DNA): TGTGCCACCAGTGATCGGCAGGGAAGATATTCACCCCTCCACTTT. V is TRBV24-1 and J is TRBJ1-6; TRBD1 might be the D (5 bases). Germline loops: CDR1 KGHDR, CDR2 SFDVKD. Between the trimmed V and J ends, which lost 3 bases and 8 bases, there was a span of 13 bases. The CDR3 totals 15 residues.

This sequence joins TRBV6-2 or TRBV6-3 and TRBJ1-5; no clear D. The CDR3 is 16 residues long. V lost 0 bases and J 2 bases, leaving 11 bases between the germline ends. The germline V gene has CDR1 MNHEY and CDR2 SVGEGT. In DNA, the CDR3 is TGTGCCAGCAGTTACTCATTGGGCGTGGGCAATCAGCCCCAGCATTTT. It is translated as CASSYSLGVGNQPQHF.

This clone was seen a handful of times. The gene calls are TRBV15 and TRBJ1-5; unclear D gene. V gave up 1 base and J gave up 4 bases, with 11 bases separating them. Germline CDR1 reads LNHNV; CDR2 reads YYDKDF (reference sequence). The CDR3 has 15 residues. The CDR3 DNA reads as TGTGCCACCAGCAGAGGCGGCTTCCGTAATCAGCCCCAGCATTTT. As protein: CATSRGGFRNQPQHF.

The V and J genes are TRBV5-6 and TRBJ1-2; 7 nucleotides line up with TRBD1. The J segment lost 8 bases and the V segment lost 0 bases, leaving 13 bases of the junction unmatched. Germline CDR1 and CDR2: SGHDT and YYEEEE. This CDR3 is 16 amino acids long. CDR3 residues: CASSLDNRGSMRGYTF. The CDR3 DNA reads TGTGCCAGCAGCTTGGACAACAGGGGCTCTATGAGAGGCTACACCTTC.